The clone carrying this T cell receptor beta chain was recorded many times. Its target is unknown. This record comes from a study of T-cell reconstitution after alpha-beta-depleted transplantation in children. This sample's TCRbeta library carried unique molecular identifier barcodes. TCRdb re-called the PCR reads with MiXCR, one entry per CDR3 protein. The top ten hold over 40% of the sample, which has approximately 8,000 distinct CDR3 sequences, roughly 13% seen once. Trimming took off 0 bases at V and 4 bases at J, with 13 bases between the two ends. The germline CDR1 and CDR2 sequences are SGDLS and YYNGEE. CDR3 length equals 15 residues. Findings and caveats of the study: For some patients, TCRbeta diversity was high at day 60 because of recipient T cells and thymic progenitors that survived. When one year had passed after transplant, most T-cell counts and diversity came from newly produced T cells.

This rearrangement joins TRBV9 to TRBJ1-1; no clear D gene. The receptor was isolated from a patient aged 2-10 years who had a stem cell transplant for inherited bone marrow failure, so the T cells may come from the graft donor. The specimen was PBMCs, mostly from graft donor cells, collected 60 days after TCRalphabeta/CD19-depleted stem cell transplant. The CDR3 is CASSVVFGEGTEAFF. The DNA for the CDR3 is TGTGCCAGCAGCGTAGTATTTGGGGAGGGCACTGAAGCTTTCTTT.